This T cell receptor (beta chain) was retrieved from a study of low-dose radiotherapy and immunotherapy resistance in tumors. This CDR3 contains 13 residues. CDR1 is SQVTM, CDR2 ANQGSEA, per germline. Trimming stripped 4 bases from V and 1 base from J, with 8 bases between. Alpha- and beta-chain coverage of first-strand cDNA came from TRAV- and TRBV-specific primers. PCR amplification of the TCRs was performed with Phusion for 20 PCR cycles, and it relied on a constant-region primer together with a V-primer adapter. TCRdb recomputed calls from the reads with MiXCR, one row per CDR3 protein. This sample carries about 80,000 distinct CDR3 sequences, over 15% of them seen once, and the ten largest clones take over 1.2%. This clonotype was found many times. Time point reported: after trial treatment. Treatment described: LDRT plus nivolumab, ipilimumab, low-dose cyclophosphamide and aspirin (RACIN trial).

This chain uses TRBV29-1 with TRBJ1-3, with D maybe TRBD1 (5 bases). Sequenced material: PBMCs, taken after low-dose radiotherapy plus immunotherapy. This sequence was found in a male donor with prostate cancer. The CDR3 DNA sequence: TGCAGCGTTGGCCACAGGTCTGGAAACACCATATATTTT. It codes for CSVGHRSGNTIYF.